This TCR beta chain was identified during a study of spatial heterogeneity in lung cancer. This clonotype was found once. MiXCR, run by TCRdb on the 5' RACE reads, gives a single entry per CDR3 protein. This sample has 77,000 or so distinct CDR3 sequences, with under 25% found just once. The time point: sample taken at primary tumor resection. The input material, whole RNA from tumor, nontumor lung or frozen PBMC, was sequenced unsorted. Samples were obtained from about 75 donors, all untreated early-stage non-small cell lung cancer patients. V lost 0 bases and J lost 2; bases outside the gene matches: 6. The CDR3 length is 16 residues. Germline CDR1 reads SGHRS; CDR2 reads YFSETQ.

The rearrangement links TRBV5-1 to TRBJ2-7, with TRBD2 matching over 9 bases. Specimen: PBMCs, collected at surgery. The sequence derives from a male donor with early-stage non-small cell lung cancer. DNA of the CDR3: TGCGCCAGCAGCTTGGTGCCCAGCGGGGGGACCTACGAGCAGTACTTC. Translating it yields CASSLVPSGGTYEQYF.